This paragraph covers one T cell receptor beta chain sequence. The antigen is not known. The sample originates from a study of CXCR3-negative and CXCR3-positive naive CD8 T cells. Study-wide context: Per-library TRB read counts averaged about 1.5 +/- 0.3 million, adding up to around 140 million in total. Overall study findings and caveats: Partially decreased CXCR3 expression was recorded after cryopreservation, and fresh PBMCs were used in most assays. CXCR3-negative naive cells had less hydrophobic TRB CDR3s than did CXCR3-positive naive cells.

The study made its TRB cDNA libraries by 5' RACE, adding UMI labels. Reanalyzing the 5' RACE reads, TCRdb keeps one entry per CDR3 protein, without DNA. Listed are 130,000 or so distinct CDR3 sequences; 0.41% falls within the top ten. This CDR3 spans 14 amino acids. At a few hundred thousand cells each, triplicate sorts were carried out for each CD8+ T cell subset. CD45RO-CCR7+CD27+CD95- expression identified naive CD8+ T cells. The chain uses TRBV21-1 and TRBJ1-5. TRBV21-1 is given as a pseudogene. Material for sequencing was naive CXCR3+ CD8+ T cells from blood. Subset defined: CD45RO-CCR7+CD27+CD95- naive CD8+ T cells expressing CXCR3 (TNR3+). This clonotype originated in a human donor in good health. Some clones in this sample may be carry-over from other donors' samples. The chain's CDR3 is CASSNRSPNQPQHF.